These 32 T cell receptor beta chains originate from one sample sequenced in a study of blood T cell repertoires in COVID-19. Assay used: immunoSEQ multiplex PCR; TCRdb lists only in-frame clones, some missing. The table includes about 190,000 clones, roughly 80% detected once. Sequencing was carried out using PBMCs or T cells enriched from blood (not recorded which). The receptor source for this set is a woman in her 30s who had recovered from COVID-19.

This rearrangement joins TRBV7-8 to TRBJ1-1, with D perhaps matching TRBD1 (5 bases). Germline CDR1 and CDR2: SGHVS and FQNEAQ. Trimming stripped 11 bases from V and 0 bases from J, with 16 bases between. This CDR3 spans 14 amino acids. CDR3 nucleotides: TGTGCCTGCCGGGGGGGATCGGTGAACACTGAAGCTTTCTTT. Its protein product is CACRGGSVNTEAFF.

V is TRBV7-9 and J is TRBJ2-7; 8 bases match TRBD1. The germline gives CDR1 SEHNR, CDR2 FQNEAQ (reference sequence). The CDR3 is 14 amino acids. V lost 5 bases to trimming and J lost 4 bases; unmatched junction nucleotides: 7. The CDR3 DNA is TGTGCCAGCAGCCCTCCCGACAGGGGATACGAGCAGTACTTC. Translating gives CASSPPDRGYEQYF.

In its sample, this clone was seen a few times. The CDR3 protein is CASSYSPGTSGYNEQFF. CDR3 DNA sequence: TGTGCCAGCAGCTATTCCCCCGGGACTAGCGGATACAATGAGCAGTTCTTC. This chain joins TRBV5-4 and TRBJ2-1, with TRBD2 matching over 11 bases. This CDR3 comprises 17 residues. CDR1 is SGHNT and CDR2 is YYREEE in the germline V gene (reference sequence). Germline trimming cut 3 bases from V and 4 bases from J; bases unmatched to any gene: 9. Full variable domain (outside the CDR3, taken from reference TRBV5-4 and TRBJ2-1): ETGVTQSPTHLIKTRGQQVTLRCSSQSGHNTVSWYQQALGQGPQFIFQYYREEENGRGNFPPRFSGLQFPNYSSELNVNALELDDSALYLCASSYSPGTSGYNEQFFGPGTRLTVL.

The chain recombines TRBV20-1 with TRBJ2-7; TRBD2 matches at 11 bases. The V gene end was trimmed by 3 bases and the J gene end by 2 bases; junction bases not matched to a gene: 9. Germline V gene sequence: CDR1 DFQATT, CDR2 SNEGSKA (reference sequence). The CDR3 has 16 residues. DNA for the CDR3: TGCAGTGCTAGTGGGTCTAGCGGGGGGACGACCTACGAGCAGTACGTC. Amino acid sequence: CSASGSSGGTTYEQYV.

This clone was counted once. V and J are TRBV14 and TRBJ2-7, with TRBD1 matching 8 bases. The ends lost 2 bases at V and 6 bases at J; junction bases unmatched: 9. Germline lookup yields CDR1 SGHDN and CDR2 FVKESK. The CDR3 extends over 15 amino acids. The CDR3 loop is CASSQRTGWSAEQYF. The CDR3 DNA reads as TGTGCCAGCAGCCAAAGGACAGGGTGGTCTGCCGAGCAGTACTTC.

This clone was counted a few times. The chain has TRBV29-1 and TRBJ1-1; 7 nucleotides match TRBD1. The CDR3 sequence is 13 residues long. V shed 6 bases, J shed 0 bases, and the junction held 4 bases outside the gene matches. The V gene's germline CDR1 is SQVTM and CDR2 ANQGSEA. This CDR3 reads CSVSDRVNTEAFF. As DNA, the CDR3 is TGCAGCGTGTCCGACAGGGTGAACACTGAAGCTTTCTTT.

The rearrangement links TRBV20-1 to TRBJ2-7; a weak D match, TRBD1 (7 bases). Germline CDR1 and CDR2: DFQATT and SNEGSKA (reference sequence). V was cut by 3 bases and J by 6 bases, with 21 bases left in between. This CDR3 region has 15 residues. In DNA, the CDR3 is TGCAGTGCTAGTGGGGGGACAGTTATCTACGGCGAGCAGTACTTC. It specifies CSASGGTVIYGEQYF.

V usage is TRBV20-1 and J usage is TRBJ2-1; 12 positions agree with TRBD1. The CDR3 has 11 amino acids. Germline loops: CDR1 DFQATT, CDR2 SNEGSKA (reference sequence). The CDR3 sequence is CRGTGGLEQFF. The CDR3 DNA reads as TGCAGGGGGACAGGGGGCCTTGAGCAGTTCTTC.

The rearrangement joins TRBV10-1 to TRBJ1-5; 8 nucleotides align to TRBD1. The germline gives CDR1 WNHNN, CDR2 SYGVQD (reference sequence). With 6 bases clipped from V and 0 bases from J, the junction kept 13 bases outside the gene matches. This CDR3 is 18 amino acids long. The CDR3 region is CASRPRDRPYYSNQPQHF. The CDR3, as DNA: TGCGCCAGCAGGCCCCGGGACAGGCCCTATTATAGCAATCAGCCCCAGCATTTT.

A single count supports this clone. The rearrangement uses TRBV29-1 and TRBJ1-5; TRBD1 aligns across 11 bases. V lost 7 bases and J lost 1; bases outside the gene matches: 18. Germline V gives CDR1 SQVTM, CDR2 ANQGSEA. The CDR3 spans 19 residues. The DNA of the CDR3 is TGCAGCGCCCAACCGGCGGACAGGGGGCCAGAAAGGAGCAATCAGCCCCAGCATTTT. Translating it yields CSAQPADRGPERSNQPQHF.

This clone was counted once. The chain combines TRBV28 with TRBJ2-1; 11 nucleotides align to TRBD1. The junction had 4 bases not matched to a gene; V was cut back by 6 bases and J by 0 bases. CDR3 size: 16 residues. Germline V gene lookup returns CDR1 MDHEN and CDR2 SYDVKM. The CDR3 DNA reads TGTGCCAGCAGAGGGACAGGGGGTTTCTCCTACAATGAGCAGTTCTTC. Encoded protein: CASRGTGGFSYNEQFF.

CDR3 amino acids: CASSFTTNVPGELFF. The CDR3 region has the DNA TGCGCCAGCAGCTTTACGACTAATGTCCCCGGGGAGCTGTTTTTT. This chain joins TRBV5-1 and TRBJ2-2; tentatively, D is TRBD2 (5 bases). In germline, CDR1 is SGHRS, CDR2 YFSETQ. The CDR3 length is 15 residues. Trimming removed 2 bases from V and 6 bases from J, with 14 bases in between. The full variable domain, its missing parts supplied by reference TRBV5-1 and TRBJ2-2, is KAGVTQTPRYLIKTRGQQVTLSCSPISGHRSVSWYQQTPGQGLQFLFEYFSETQRNKGNFPGRFSGRQFSNSRSEMNVSTLELGDSALYLCASSFTTNVPGELFFGEGSRLTVL.

The V call is TRBV4-1, the J call TRBJ2-5; 11 bases map to TRBD2. Germline V gene lookup returns CDR1 MGHRA and CDR2 YSYEKL. V was pared by 4 bases and J by 4 bases, with 11 bases of the junction left unmatched. CDR3 length equals 17 residues. CDR3 nucleotide sequence: TGCGCCAGCAGCCCCTTAACTAGCGGGGGCAGAGGAGAGACCCAGTACTTC. Protein sequence: CASSPLTSGGRGETQYF.

V gene TRBV7-9 combines with J gene TRBJ2-4, with TRBD2 identical over 7 bases. Germline CDR1 reads SEHNR; CDR2 reads FQNEAQ (reference sequence). V dropped 4 bases and J dropped 0; count of bases not matched to a gene: 9. CDR3 size: 17 residues. The CDR3 DNA is TGTGCCAGCAGCTCGGGCGCTAGCGGTTTAGCCAAAAACATTCAGTACTTC. Protein sequence: CASSSGASGLAKNIQYF.

The chain carries TRBV6-5 and TRBJ2-6, with 8 bases aligning to TRBD1. Germline CDR1 and CDR2: MNHEY and SVGAGI. The CDR3 loop spans 15 amino acids. V gave up 5 bases and J gave up 2 bases; unmatched junction bases: 2. CDR3 bases: TGTGCCAGCAGTCAACAGGGGGCTGGGGCCAACGTCCTGACTTTC. It encodes CASSQQGAGANVLTF.

The gene calls are TRBV18 and TRBJ1-2, with a possible D match to TRBD1 (6 bases). The germline V gene encodes CDR1 KGHSH and CDR2 LQKENI. Trimming left V 0 bases short and J 6 bases short, with 14 bases between. The CDR3 has 15 residues. In DNA form, the CDR3 reads TGTGCCAGCTCACCACCGACAGGACTGAGGGATGGCTACACCTTC. The encoded protein is CASSPPTGLRDGYTF. The entire variable domain, with the rest obtained from reference TRBV18 and TRBJ1-2, is as follows: NAGVMQNPRHLVRRRGQEARLRCSPMKGHSHVYWYRQLPEEGLKFMVYLQKENIIDESGMPKERFSAEFPKEGPSILRIQQVVRGDSAAYFCASSPPTGLRDGYTFGSGTRLTVV.

This rearrangement joins TRBV6-1 to TRBJ1-2; 10 bases line up with TRBD1. The V gene end was trimmed by 7 bases and the J gene end by 8 bases; junction bases not matched to a gene: 7. The germline V gene has CDR1 MNHNS and CDR2 SASEGT. The CDR3 is 13 amino acids. CDR3 residues: CASNDRGRTGYTF. The DNA for the CDR3 is TGTGCCAGCAACGACAGGGGGCGAACCGGCTACACCTTC.

The chain carries TRBV9 and TRBJ2-1; no clear D. V was trimmed by 4 bases and J by 2 bases, leaving 19 bases between them. Germline CDR1 is SGDLS and CDR2 is YYNGEE. This CDR3 contains 17 residues. DNA of the CDR3: TGTGCCAGCAGCCCCCATGGAGACCCCAAAGCCTACAATGAGCAGTTCTTC. Its protein product is CASSPHGDPKAYNEQFF.

The chain couples TRBV5-1 to TRBJ1-1; 9 bases agree with TRBD1. CDR1 and CDR2 (germline): SGHRS, YFSETQ. This CDR3 comprises 16 residues. J was trimmed by 5 bases and V by 0 bases; bases with no gene match: 8. In nucleotides, the CDR3 is TGCGCCAGCAGCTTGGGACAGGGGGAAGGTCGGACTGAAGCTTTCTTT. Translation gives CASSLGQGEGRTEAFF.

Concerning this clone itself: In the same sample, other DNA sequences code for this CDR3. The CDR3 region is CASSLGQNYGYTF. CDR3 coding DNA: TGCGCCAGCAGCTTGGGGCAGAACTATGGCTACACCTTC. V and J are TRBV5-1 and TRBJ1-2; D is uncertain. Germline CDR1 is SGHRS and CDR2 is YFSETQ. CDR3 size: 13 residues. The V end lost 0 bases, the J end lost 2 bases, and 5 bases lay between the germline ends.

CDR3 DNA sequence: TGCGCCAGCAGCTTGGCCGAGGGTCGGGTGACAGGTTTGGGCCTGGACTACGAGCAGTACGTC. Protein: CASSLAEGRVTGLGLDYEQYV. This chain joins TRBV5-1 and TRBJ2-7; a weak D match, TRBD1 (6 bases). The V gene's germline CDR1 is SGHRS and CDR2 YFSETQ. V was pared by 0 bases and J by 3 bases, with 31 bases between. This CDR3 spans 21 amino acids.

This chain connects TRBV29-1 to TRBJ1-3; 7 nucleotides line up with TRBD1. This CDR3 region has 14 residues. V shed 3 bases, J shed 4 bases, and the junction held 6 bases outside the gene matches. Germline values: CDR1 SQVTM, CDR2 ANQGSEA. CDR3 sequence: CSVEKTGLGNTIYF. As DNA, the CDR3 is TGCAGCGTTGAGAAGACAGGGCTCGGAAACACCATATATTTT.

The chain carries TRBV5-1 and TRBJ1-3, with D perhaps matching TRBD1 (5 bases). Germline CDR1 SGHRS, CDR2 YFSETQ. V shed 4 bases and J shed 4 bases, with 21 bases lying between them. This CDR3 comprises 17 residues. CDR3 DNA sequence: TGCGCCAGCAGCCCTAGTGGGGGGGTAGGGCTCGGAAACACCATATATTTT. Translated: CASSPSGGVGLGNTIYF.

This rearrangement joins TRBV5-6 to TRBJ2-1, with 9 bases identical to TRBD1. The V gene's germline CDR1 is SGHDT and CDR2 YYEEEE. This CDR3 is 19 amino acids long. The ends lost 3 bases at V and 3 bases at J; junction bases unmatched: 16. As DNA, the CDR3 is TGTGCCAGCAGCTCTGGGGGCCTTAGCCGGGACAGGGTCTACAATGAGCAGTTCTTC. Amino acids: CASSSGGLSRDRVYNEQFF.

This rearrangement joins TRBV25-1 to TRBJ2-2, with TRBD2 matching 7 bases. The germline V gene encodes CDR1 MGHDK and CDR2 SYGVNS. The V gene end was trimmed by 1 base and the J gene end by 6 bases; junction bases not matched to a gene: 14. The CDR3 sequence is 18 residues long. CDR3 nucleotide sequence: TGTGCCAGCAGTGAATTCATTTGGGGGGGAGATCGCGCCGGGGAGCTGTTTTTT. Translation gives CASSEFIWGGDRAGELFF.

This chain connects TRBV28 to TRBJ1-5; tentative D call: TRBD1 (5 bases). CDR3 size: 16 residues. The V and J ends lost 8 bases and 0 bases respectively, with 17 bases between them. The germline V gene has CDR1 MDHEN and CDR2 SYDVKM. The CDR3 sequence is CASRVSGLYSNQPQHF. The CDR3 nucleotides are TGTGCCAGCCGGGTCTCAGGGCTTTATAGCAATCAGCCCCAGCATTTT.

The chain has TRBV6-5 and TRBJ1-1; 8 bases are a match to TRBD1. The junction had 2 bases not matched to a gene; V was cut back by 2 bases and J by 0 bases. CDR1 and CDR2 from the germline V gene are MNHEY and SVGAGI. CDR3 length: 15 residues. CDR3 loop: CASSYDRGMNTEAFF. CDR3 nucleotide sequence: TGTGCCAGCAGTTACGACAGGGGCATGAACACTGAAGCTTTCTTT.

The rearrangement joins TRBV15 to TRBJ1-2; D is possibly TRBD1 (6 bases). Germline loops: CDR1 LNHNV, CDR2 YYDKDF (reference sequence). V lost 0 bases and J 3 bases, leaving 11 bases between the germline ends. CDR3 length equals 15 residues. The CDR3 bases are TGTGCCACCAGCAGAGACAGGGGAGAGGACTATGGCTACACCTTC. This sequence encodes CATSRDRGEDYGYTF.

The V and J genes are TRBV6-5 and TRBJ1-6, with 8 bases identical to TRBD1. This CDR3 region has 16 residues. Germline lookup yields CDR1 MNHEY and CDR2 SVGAGI. The trim removed 4 bases at V and 4 bases at J, leaving 6 bases unmatched. CDR3 loop: CASSFGQGNYNSPLHF. The CDR3 DNA reads as TGTGCCAGCAGTTTTGGACAGGGAAATTATAATTCACCCCTCCACTTT.

J is TRBJ1-6 and V is TRBV7-2, with TRBD1 as a possible D gene (6 bases). Trimming left V 2 bases short and J 10 bases short, with 15 bases between. The CDR3 is made up of 15 amino acids. Germline-derived CDR1 and CDR2 are SGHTA and FQGNSA. DNA of the CDR3: TGTGCCAGCAGCTTATACGAGGGGGTGGGATCACCCCTCCACTTT. Translating it yields CASSLYEGVGSPLHF.

This clone has more than one count but fewer than ten. This chain uses TRBV28 with TRBJ1-3; TRBD1 agrees at 8 bases. The CDR3 has 16 amino acids. Germline CDR1 reads MDHEN; CDR2 reads SYDVKM. The ends lost 7 bases at V and 0 bases at J; junction bases unmatched: 8. CDR3 bases: TGTGCCAGCACCTTACAGGGGGTTAGCTCTGGAAACACCATATATTTT. This sequence encodes CASTLQGVSSGNTIYF.

This clone showed up just once. V is TRBV5-8 and J is TRBJ1-5, with 9 bases lining up with TRBD1. This CDR3 has 15 residues. In germline, CDR1 is SGHTS, CDR2 YDEGEE. J gave up 1 base and V 4 bases, and 3 bases lay outside the gene matches. The CDR3 loop is CASSRQGVSNQPQHF. The DNA of the CDR3 is TGTGCCAGCAGCCGACAGGGGGTCAGCAATCAGCCCCAGCATTTT.